This T cell receptor (beta chain) is from a study of CD8 T cells in ankylosing spondylitis. The study, taken as a whole, reports: A TCR beta motif of fewer than ten highly homologous variants seemed to mark ankylosing spondylitis blood. Past studies reported some motif variants in reactive arthritis synovial fluid and blood.

This clonotype has a handful of counts. No antigen is known for it. One end of the junction fails to match germline, which may point to a read error. From the 5' RACE reads, TCRdb called clonotypes with MiXCR, one entry per CDR3 protein. This table has fewer than 250,000 distinct CDR3 sequences, 15% to 20% appearing once. CDR1 and CDR2 (germline): KGHSY, FQNENV. This CDR3 has 15 residues. Sequencing used blood, either unsorted or a sorted T cell fraction (not recorded which). V is TRBV16 and J is TRBJ1-1; 9 bases align to TRBD1. The source is a male donor with ankylosing spondylitis. CDR3: CASSQSGTGNIEAFF. The CDR3 DNA reads as TGTGCCAGCAGCCAATCCGGGACAGGGAACATTGAAGCTTTCTTT.